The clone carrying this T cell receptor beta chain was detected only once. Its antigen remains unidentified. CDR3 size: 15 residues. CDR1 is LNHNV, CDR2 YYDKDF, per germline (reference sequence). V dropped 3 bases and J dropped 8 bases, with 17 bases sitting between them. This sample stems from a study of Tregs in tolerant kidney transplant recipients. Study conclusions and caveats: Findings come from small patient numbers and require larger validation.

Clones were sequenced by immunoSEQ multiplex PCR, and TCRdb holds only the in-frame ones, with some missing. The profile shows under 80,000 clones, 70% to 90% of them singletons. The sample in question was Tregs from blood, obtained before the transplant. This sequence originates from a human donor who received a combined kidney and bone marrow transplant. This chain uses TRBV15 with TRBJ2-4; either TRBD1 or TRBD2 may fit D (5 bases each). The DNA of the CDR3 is TGTGCCACCAGCAGCCCCGGGACGTATTTTTACATTCAGTACTTC. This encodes CATSSPGTYFYIQYF.